Sequencing of this T cell receptor (beta chain) was carried out in a study of CD8+CD57+ T cells in acquired aplastic anemia. Profiling of TCR beta VDJ combinations and CDR3 sequences used genomic DNA as template. TCRdb ran MiXCR on the reads and lists one entry per CDR3 protein. The sample consists of about 190,000 distinct CDR3 sequences, just under 50% of them appearing once. V lost 6 bases to trimming and J lost 0 bases; unmatched junction nucleotides: 7. The CDR3 loop spans 15 amino acids. Germline CDR1 is SGHAT and CDR2 is FQNNGV. Sequencing involved patients with CD8+CD57+ cell expansion previously shown by flow cytometry.

This chain links TRBV11-2 with TRBJ2-7, with 8 bases fitting TRBD1. Source material: sorted CD4+, CD8+, or CD8+CD57+ T cells (not recorded which) from PBMCs. This receptor was taken from a human donor with aplastic anemia. CDR3 region: CASSPFRGPSYEQYF. The CDR3 nucleotides read TGTGCCAGCAGTCCGTTCAGGGGGCCCTCCTACGAGCAGTACTTC.